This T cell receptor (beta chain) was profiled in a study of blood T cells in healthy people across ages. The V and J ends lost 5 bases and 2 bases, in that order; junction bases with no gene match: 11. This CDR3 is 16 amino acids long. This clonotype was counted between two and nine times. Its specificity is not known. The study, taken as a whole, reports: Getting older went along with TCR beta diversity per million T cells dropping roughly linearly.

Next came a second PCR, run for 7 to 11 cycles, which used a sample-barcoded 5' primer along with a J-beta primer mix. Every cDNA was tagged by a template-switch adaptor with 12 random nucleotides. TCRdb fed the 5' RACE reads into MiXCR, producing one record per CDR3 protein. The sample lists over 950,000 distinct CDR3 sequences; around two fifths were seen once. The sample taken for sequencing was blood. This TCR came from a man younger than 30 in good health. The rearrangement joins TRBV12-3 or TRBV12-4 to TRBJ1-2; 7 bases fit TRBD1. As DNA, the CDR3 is TGTGCCAGCAGTCTTCCAGGGGGACCGAACAACTATGGCTACACCTTC. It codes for CASSLPGGPNNYGYTF.